These 16 T cell receptor beta chains were sequenced from one sample in a study of beta chain features in type 1 diabetes. Findings and limits, study-wide: TCRB CDR3s from Type 1 diabetes patients were moderately but significantly shorter in all four CD4+ subsets.

Every bit of the isolated RNA underwent reverse transcription, so sequencing read expressed TCRB transcripts. Repertoires were generated with immunoSEQ multiplex PCR, while TCRdb's copy carries only in-frame clones and drops some. The table has around 150,000 clones, 10% seen once. No cognate antigen is known for these TCRs. Sequencing was done on a sample of central memory CD4+ T cells from blood. The origin of the receptors is a man aged 30 to 39 with type 1 diabetes.

The rearrangement uses TRBV18 and TRBJ1-1, with D possibly matching TRBD1 (5 bases). The length of the CDR3 is 15 residues. CDR1 KGHSH and CDR2 LQKENI come from the germline V gene. Trimming removed 6 bases at V and 0 bases at J, with 14 bases between. CDR3 protein: CASSTGTTLNTEAFF. CDR3 nucleotide sequence: TGTGCCAGCTCCACCGGGACTACCTTGAACACTGAAGCTTTCTTT.

The rearrangement joins TRBV4-2 to TRBJ2-5, with 8 bases lining up with TRBD2. The CDR3 is 14 amino acids. CDR1 and CDR2 (germline): LGHNA, YNFKEQ. V was pared by 0 bases and J by 7 bases, with 4 bases of the junction left unmatched. CDR3 DNA: TGTGCCAGCAGCCAAGAACTAGCGGAACGGACCCAGTACTTC. Translated, it gives CASSQELAERTQYF.

The chain uses TRBV7-9 and TRBJ1-4; possible D gene TRBD1, 5 bases. The CDR3 covers 13 residues. Germline lookup yields CDR1 SEHNR and CDR2 FQNEAQ (reference sequence). V lost 4 bases and J 7 bases, leaving 10 bases between the germline ends. This CDR3 is CASSSLGGEKLFF. The CDR3 coding sequence is TGTGCCAGCAGCTCCTTGGGGGGTGAAAAACTGTTTTTT. The full variable domain, rest sourced from reference TRBV7-9 and TRBJ1-4, is DTGVSQNPRHKITKRGQNVTFRCDPISEHNRLYWYRQTLGQGPEFLTYFQNEAQLEKSRLLSDRFSAERPKGSFSTLEIQRTEQGDSAMYLCASSSLGGEKLFFGSGTQLSVL.

This clone occurred a few times. The chain couples TRBV5-1 to TRBJ2-7, with TRBD2 as a possible D gene (5 bases). This CDR3 is 15 amino acids long. Germline CDR1 is SGHRS and CDR2 is YFSETQ. Trimming left V 0 bases short and J 3 bases short, with 13 bases between. CDR3 amino acids: CASSLVVAGGYEQYF. In DNA form, the CDR3 reads TGCGCCAGCAGCTTGGTAGTAGCCGGAGGCTACGAGCAGTACTTC.

The J gene is TRBJ2-7, the V gene TRBV4-2; 10 nucleotides line up with TRBD1. The CDR3 consists of 15 residues. V was pared by 0 bases and J by 6 bases, with 5 bases of the junction left unmatched. Germline CDR1 LGHNA, CDR2 YNFKEQ. The CDR3 protein is CASSQDWTGGPEQYF. The CDR3, as DNA: TGTGCCAGCAGCCAAGATTGGACAGGGGGGCCCGAGCAGTACTTC.

This clone has more than one count but fewer than ten. The chain joins TRBV9 to TRBJ2-7, with a tentative D call TRBD2 (5 bases). The germline V gene encodes CDR1 SGDLS and CDR2 YYNGEE. The CDR3 sequence is 12 residues long. Trimming shortened V by 4 bases and J by 4 bases, and 9 bases separated the two germline ends. DNA of the CDR3: TGTGCCAGCAGCCCCGGGATATACGAGCAGTACTTC. Protein sequence: CASSPGIYEQYF. Full variable domain (outside the CDR3, taken from reference TRBV9 and TRBJ2-7): DSGVTQTPKHLITATGQRVTLRCSPRSGDLSVYWYQQSLDQGLQFLIQYYNGEERAKGNILERFSAQQFPDLHSELNLSSLELGDSALYFCASSPGIYEQYFGPGTRLTVT.

The chain carries TRBV29-1 and TRBJ2-3; TRBD1 agrees at 7 bases. V was clipped by 3 bases and J by 0 bases; unmatched bases: 9. The CDR3 spans 16 residues. Germline V gives CDR1 SQVTM, CDR2 ANQGSEA. The CDR3 DNA is TGCAGCGTTGACGTTGTTCCGGGACAGAGCACAGATACGCAGTATTTT. As protein: CSVDVVPGQSTDTQYF.

This clone was seen a handful of times. The chain is built from TRBV2 and TRBJ2-5; D may be TRBD1 (5 bases). The CDR3 extends over 11 amino acids. The V gene's germline CDR1 is SNHLY and CDR2 FYNNEI. Trimming stripped 6 bases from V and 4 bases from J, with 6 bases between. The CDR3 DNA reads as TGTGCCAGCAGCCAGGGAGAGACCCAGTACTTC. Translated: CASSQGETQYF.

This clone has just a few counts. The chain employs TRBV28 and TRBJ2-5, with D maybe TRBD2 (6 bases). The CDR3 length is 12 residues. The V and J ends lost 10 bases and 2 bases respectively, with 11 bases between them. Germline V gene lookup returns CDR1 MDHEN and CDR2 SYDVKM. CDR3 DNA sequence: TGTGCCACCCAAGGAGGGCAAGAGACCCAGTACTTC. Encoded protein: CATQGGQETQYF.

This clone has more than one count but fewer than ten. The rearrangement links TRBV7-3 to TRBJ2-3; D perhaps matches TRBD2 (5 bases). CDR3 size: 14 residues. CDR1 and CDR2 from the germline V gene are SGHTA and FQGTGA. The V end was cut by 2 bases, the J end by 3 bases, with 9 bases between. DNA for the CDR3: TGTGCCAGCAGCTTATCGGGAATTACAGATACGCAGTATTTT. Protein sequence: CASSLSGITDTQYF.

This clone occurred a few times. J is TRBJ2-1 and V is TRBV19; tentative D call: TRBD1 (5 bases). CDR1 and CDR2 (germline): LNHDA, SQIVND (reference sequence). The CDR3 covers 15 residues. Trimming removed 5 bases at V and 3 bases at J, with 14 bases between. The CDR3 loop reads CASSPNRIFYNEQFF. The CDR3 DNA sequence: TGTGCCAGTAGTCCCAACAGGATTTTCTACAATGAGCAGTTCTTC.

There are a few counts of this clone. The rearrangement uses TRBV7-3 and TRBJ2-3; a possible D gene is TRBD2 (5 bases). The CDR3 consists of 15 residues. Trimming pared 1 base from V and 6 bases from J, leaving 14 bases between. Germline V gene lookup returns CDR1 SGHTA and CDR2 FQGTGA. The CDR3 region is CASSLSSVSADTQYF. The CDR3 DNA follows: TGTGCCAGCAGCTTAAGTAGCGTATCCGCGGATACGCAGTATTTT.

The rearrangement links TRBV6-5 to TRBJ2-1; D possibly corresponds to TRBD2 (6 bases). CDR1 and CDR2 from the germline V gene are MNHEY and SVGAGI. The CDR3 extends over 15 amino acids. Trimming left V 6 bases short and J 7 bases short, with 19 bases between. Here the CDR3 reads CASRPPAARGNEQFF. As DNA, the CDR3 is TGTGCCAGCAGGCCTCCGGCAGCCCGGGGGAATGAGCAGTTCTTC.

This clone was seen only a few times. The gene calls are TRBV7-9 and TRBJ2-1; the D gene is possibly TRBD2 (6 bases). The CDR3 totals 15 residues. Per germline, CDR1 SEHNR and CDR2 FQNEAQ (reference sequence). Trimming took off 0 bases at V and 10 bases at J, with 16 bases between the two ends. The CDR3 nucleotides read TGTGCCAGCAGCTTAGCGGGAGGACGGGAAAGCGAGCAGTTCTTC. Its protein is CASSLAGGRESEQFF.

In its sample, this clone was seen many times. The J gene is TRBJ2-7, the V gene TRBV5-1, with 8 bases lining up with TRBD1. The length of the CDR3 is 19 residues. After removal of 2 bases from V and 3 bases from J, the junction contained 19 bases not matched to a gene. CDR1 SGHRS and CDR2 YFSETQ come from the germline V gene. The CDR3 spells CASSFVGRGRQGKIYEQYF. The CDR3 DNA reads TGCGCCAGCAGCTTCGTGGGAAGAGGACGACAGGGGAAGATCTACGAGCAGTACTTC. Drawing the rest from reference TRBV5-1 and TRBJ2-7, the complete variable domain is KAGVTQTPRYLIKTRGQQVTLSCSPISGHRSVSWYQQTPGQGLQFLFEYFSETQRNKGNFPGRFSGRQFSNSRSEMNVSTLELGDSALYLCASSFVGRGRQGKIYEQYFGPGTRLTVT.

This clone was seen a handful of times. The chain joins TRBV5-4 to TRBJ2-5; 8 nucleotides align to TRBD2. V was pared by 4 bases and J by 4 bases, with 3 bases of the junction left unmatched. CDR1 SGHNT and CDR2 YYREEE come from the germline V gene (reference sequence). The CDR3 is 13 residues long. The CDR3 DNA is TGTGCCAGCAGCCCAGCGGGAGCAGAGACCCAGTACTTC. It specifies CASSPAGAETQYF.